A single count supports the clone carrying this T cell receptor beta chain. Categorization into cohorts depended on clinical history that participants reported. This specimen belongs to a study of blood T cell repertoires in COVID-19. Authors' analysis steps: Amplification of reference gene primers provided the estimated nucleated cell counts. Sequencing was performed with immunoSEQ multiplex PCR; in TCRdb, only in-frame clones are kept and a portion is missing. The V and J calls and clone size were taken over from that table, and D and trimming were inferred from the DNA. The repertoire includes under 400,000 clones, approximately 87% of them detected once, and approximately 1.9% sits in the top ten. The material sequenced was PBMCs or T cells enriched from blood (not recorded which). This receptor was identified in a middle-aged man in a cohort exposed to, infected with or recovered from COVID-19 (not recorded which).

As DNA, the CDR3 is TGTGCCAGTAGGGGAGGTGGTACTGAAGCTTTCTTT. Protein: CASRGGGTEAFF. The rearrangement uses TRBV19 and TRBJ1-1, with D unresolved. CDR3 size: 12 residues. Germline lookup yields CDR1 LNHDA and CDR2 SQIVND (reference sequence). The ends were cut back, 6 bases at V and 5 bases at J, with 10 bases in the middle.